The present TCR beta chain was sequenced within a study of cytomegalovirus exposure and HLA in healthy donors. Broader study findings: The study reported that TCR beta sequences accurately predicted HLA-A and HLA-B alleles in most subjects.

Researchers ran the PCR with 60 Vbeta and 13 Jbeta primers. Libraries were prepared by immunoSEQ multiplex PCR; TCRdb keeps only in-frame clonotypes and omits some of them. This listing includes about 46,000 clones. This CDR3 region has 15 residues. Germline loops: CDR1 MGHRA, CDR2 YSYEKL. V was pared by 4 bases and J by 2 bases, with 12 bases between. A note on this clone: Its specificity is unknown.

Input material: PBMCs. The TCR originated in a woman aged 40 to 50 in good health and CMV-seronegative. J is TRBJ2-4 and V is TRBV4-1; D is perhaps TRBD1 (6 bases). CDR3 sequence reads: CASSPGQSSKNIQYF. CDR3 sequence (DNA): TGCGCCAGCAGCCCTGGACAGTCGTCCAAAAACATTCAGTACTTC.